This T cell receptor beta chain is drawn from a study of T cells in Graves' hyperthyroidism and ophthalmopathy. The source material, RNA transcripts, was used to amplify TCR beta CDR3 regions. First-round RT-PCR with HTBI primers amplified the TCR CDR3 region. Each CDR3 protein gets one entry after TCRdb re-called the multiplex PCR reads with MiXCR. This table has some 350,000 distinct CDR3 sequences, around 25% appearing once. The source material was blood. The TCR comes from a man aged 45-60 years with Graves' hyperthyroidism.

CDR3 in DNA: TGTGCCAGCAGCCCTTCTAATCAGCCCCAGCATTTT. This sequence encodes CASSPSNQPQHF. The genes are TRBV6-1 and TRBJ1-5, with no clear D. The CDR3 is 12 amino acids. Trimming pared 6 bases from V and 4 bases from J, leaving 7 bases between. Germline V gene data show CDR1 as MNHNS and CDR2 as SASEGT.